This TCR beta chain was retrieved from a study of T cells after yellow fever vaccination. TCRdb recomputed calls from the 5' RACE reads with MiXCR, one row per CDR3 protein. This table holds some 220,000 distinct CDR3 sequences, approximately 3% found once. This clonotype was observed at least ten times. Sequenced here: CD4+ T cells sorted from PBMCs, sampled 10 days after the yellow fever booster vaccination. The sequence came from a man between 18 and 35 years old who received the YFV17D yellow fever vaccine.

The CDR3 nucleotides read TGCGCCAGCAGCCCGGCAGGGGCGGGGGACACTGAAGCTTTCTTT. It is translated as CASSPAGAGDTEAFF. V is TRBV5-1 and J is TRBJ1-1; tentatively, D is TRBD1 (6 bases). V was trimmed by 4 bases and J by 3 bases, leaving 16 bases between them. This CDR3 is 15 amino acids long. Germline loops: CDR1 SGHRS, CDR2 YFSETQ.